The source of this T cell receptor beta chain is a study of T cells expressing NK-cell markers. Across the whole study: Sorted CD3+CD56+NKG2C+, CD3+CD56+NKG2C- and CD3+CD56-NKG2C+ T cells provided the TCR beta repertoires.

Turning to this clonotype: Its antigen is still unknown.

Study-wide results and limits: Whether expanded NKG2C+ T cell clones were HCMV specific stayed uncertain.

Germline V gene lookup returns CDR1 LGHNA and CDR2 YSLEER. The CDR3 sequence is 14 residues long. TCRdb re-called the 5' RACE reads, yielding one record per CDR3 amino acid sequence without DNA. The sample totals hundreds of thousands of distinct CDR3 sequences. The chain is built from TRBV4-3 and TRBJ1-5. Material: blood T cells: a sorted CD56 or NKG2C T cell subset, CD4+ or CD8+ T cells, or bulk PBMC T cells (not recorded which). The sequence was obtained from a woman between 18 and 75 years old in good health. The CDR3 sequence: CASSQEVVSGAQHF.